Listed here are 19 T cell receptor beta chains from one sample, sequenced in a study of cytomegalovirus exposure and HLA in healthy donors. PCR involved 60 Vbeta and 13 Jbeta primers. Profiling relied on immunoSEQ multiplex PCR, and the TCRdb table lists in-frame clones only, not all of them. The profile covers 70,000 to 90,000 clones, with roughly 88% appearing a single time and approximately 19% taken by the ten largest. Source material: PBMCs. Receptors were obtained from an older man in good health and CMV-seropositive.

The chain couples TRBV14 to TRBJ2-5; a possible D gene is TRBD2 (6 bases). Germline V CDR1 and CDR2: SGHDN, FVKESK. This CDR3 comprises 14 residues. Trimming took 4 bases from V and 0 from J, leaving 9 bases between them. DNA for the CDR3: TGTGCCAGCAGCCCCGCGGGGAACCAAGAGACCCAGTACTTC. Its protein is CASSPAGNQETQYF.

This clone was picked up a small number of times. CDR3 region: CATSNAQSGRNQPQHF. In nucleotides, the CDR3 is TGTGCCACCAGCAACGCGCAAAGCGGCCGCAATCAGCCCCAGCATTTT. This rearrangement joins TRBV15 to TRBJ1-5, with D hard to call. The CDR3 contains 16 residues. The germline V and J ends were trimmed by 4 bases and 2 bases, with 15 bases remaining between them. Germline V gene data show CDR1 as LNHNV and CDR2 as YYDKDF (reference sequence).

The chain combines TRBV6-5 with TRBJ1-5; D unresolved. The CDR3 length is 13 residues. Germline CDR1 reads MNHEY; CDR2 reads SVGAGI. With 2 bases removed from V and 2 bases from J, the gap between germline ends came to 4 bases. The CDR3 reads CASSYEGNQPQHF. DNA for the CDR3: TGTGCCAGCAGTTACGAGGGCAATCAGCCCCAGCATTTT.

This clone was found once. The rearrangement links TRBV14 to TRBJ2-5, with TRBD2 matching 9 bases. Germline values: CDR1 SGHDN, CDR2 FVKESK. The CDR3 runs 15 residues. Unmatched junction bases numbered 6, after V lost 3 bases and J lost 4 bases. The CDR3 loop reads CASSHSSGRTETQYF. The CDR3 DNA reads as TGTGCCAGCAGCCACTCGAGCGGGAGGACAGAGACCCAGTACTTC.

This chain joins TRBV7-2 and TRBJ2-3; no clear D. V lost 5 bases and J 1 base, leaving 10 bases between the germline ends. CDR3 length: 14 amino acids. Germline CDR1 is SGHTA and CDR2 is FQGNSA. The CDR3 region has the DNA TGTGCCAGCAGCCCCCAAAGCGGCACAGATACGCAGTATTTT. Its protein is CASSPQSGTDTQYF.

The chain is built from TRBV5-1 and TRBJ2-3, with 10 bases aligning to TRBD2. Germline V CDR1 and CDR2: SGHRS, YFSETQ. This CDR3 contains 17 residues. V gave up 4 bases and J gave up 2 bases; unmatched junction bases: 10. As DNA, the CDR3 is TGCGCCAGCAGCCAAACACCGGGACTAGCGCCCACAGATACGCAGTATTTT. It is translated as CASSQTPGLAPTDTQYF.

The chain joins TRBV18 to TRBJ1-1, with a tentative D call TRBD1 (5 bases). Germline lookup yields CDR1 KGHSH and CDR2 LQKENI. The V and J ends lost 2 bases and 0 bases respectively, with 10 bases between them. The CDR3 length is 15 residues. The CDR3 nucleotides read TGTGCCAGCTCACCAGGGGCAGCCTTGAACACTGAAGCTTTCTTT. Its protein is CASSPGAALNTEAFF.

The gene calls are TRBV11-2 and TRBJ2-5; tentatively, D is TRBD2 (6 bases). The germline CDR1 and CDR2 sequences are SGHAT and FQNNGV. The germline V and J ends were trimmed by 1 base and 1 base, with 10 bases remaining between them. The CDR3 spans 15 residues. DNA for the CDR3: TGTGCCAGCAGCTTAGGGGACTTATCCCAAGAGACCCAGTACTTC. Translating it yields CASSLGDLSQETQYF. Filled out from reference TRBV11-2 and TRBJ2-5, the complete variable domain reads EAGVAQSPRYKIIEKRQSVAFWCNPISGHATLYWYQQILGQGPKLLIQFQNNGVVDDSQLPKDRFSAERLKGVDSTLKIQPAKLEDSAVYLCASSLGDLSQETQYFGPGTRLLVL.

The chain carries TRBV7-9 and TRBJ2-5, with D maybe TRBD2 (5 bases). Germline V CDR1 and CDR2: SEHNR, FQNEAQ (reference sequence). Deletions cut 6 bases from V and 2 bases from J, with 10 bases between. The CDR3 sequence is 13 residues long. This chain's CDR3 is CASRGREQETQYF. The CDR3 nucleotides are TGTGCCAGCAGGGGGAGAGAACAAGAGACCCAGTACTTC.

Here the CDR3 reads CASSREEGAFSYEQYF. The CDR3 nucleotides are TGCGCCAGCAGCCGGGAGGAGGGGGCGTTTTCCTACGAGCAGTACTTC. V gene TRBV4-1 combines with J gene TRBJ2-7; possibly TRBD1 for D (7 bases). V was pared by 4 bases and J by 1 base, with 17 bases between. Germline V CDR1 and CDR2: MGHRA, YSYEKL. This CDR3 is built from 16 residues.

This clone was observed a few times. The V gene is TRBV7-9, the J gene TRBJ2-2; 10 positions agree with TRBD2. The germline V gene encodes CDR1 SEHNR and CDR2 FQNEAQ (reference sequence). V shed 3 bases, J shed 7 bases, and the junction held 8 bases outside the gene matches. The CDR3 consists of 16 residues. CDR3 region: CASSFYSGGPIGELFF. The CDR3 DNA reads as TGTGCCAGCAGCTTTTATAGCGGGGGGCCGATCGGGGAGCTGTTTTTT.

V is TRBV10-3 and J is TRBJ1-2; D ambiguous. The CDR3 runs to 13 residues. The V end lost 3 bases, the J end lost 6 bases, and 11 bases lay between the germline ends. Germline V lookup: CDR1 ENHRY, CDR2 SYGVKD. The CDR3 here is CAISDRGSDGYTF. The DNA of the CDR3 is TGTGCCATCAGTGACAGAGGGTCCGATGGCTACACCTTC.

The chain joins TRBV7-9 to TRBJ2-4; D is possibly TRBD1 (5 bases). The CDR3 is made up of 15 amino acids. CDR1 and CDR2 from the germline V gene are SEHNR and FQNEAQ (reference sequence). The V end lost 7 bases, the J end lost 4 bases, and 17 bases lay between the germline ends. The CDR3 nucleotides read TGTGCCAGCACCTCGCTCAGGGTTTCGAAAAACATTCAGTACTTC. It specifies CASTSLRVSKNIQYF.

The rearrangement links TRBV7-9 to TRBJ1-1; D is perhaps TRBD1 (6 bases). The length of the CDR3 is 16 residues. Trimming removed 5 bases at V and 6 bases at J, with 22 bases between. In germline, CDR1 is SEHNR, CDR2 FQNEAQ (reference sequence). The CDR3 loop reads CASSSRFRTDMPEAFF. In DNA, the CDR3 is TGTGCCAGCAGCAGTAGGTTTCGGACAGACATGCCTGAAGCTTTCTTT.

CDR3 DNA sequence: TGTGCCAGCAGCTCCTACAGGGACGGCGAGACCCAGTACTTC. It is translated as CASSSYRDGETQYF. V is TRBV5-5 and J is TRBJ2-5; D possibly corresponds to TRBD1 (6 bases). This CDR3 contains 14 residues. Germline loops: CDR1 SGHKS, CDR2 YYEKEE (reference sequence). V dropped 3 bases and J dropped 5 bases, with 14 bases sitting between them.

The rearrangement joins TRBV6-1 to TRBJ2-1; possibly TRBD1 for D (6 bases). Germline V gene sequence: CDR1 MNHNS, CDR2 SASEGT. V lost 0 bases and J lost 1, with 7 bases in between. This CDR3 spans 15 amino acids. CDR3 sequence: CASSEAGTSYNEQFF. CDR3 bases: TGTGCCAGCAGTGAAGCCGGGACATCCTACAATGAGCAGTTCTTC.

This clone has a single count. V gene TRBV10-3 combines with J gene TRBJ2-5; the D gene is possibly TRBD2 (6 bases). With the DNA end fitting TRBJ2-7 better, the J assignment may be wrong. Germline-derived CDR1 and CDR2 are ENHRY and SYGVKD. CDR3 length: 13 amino acids. The CDR3 reads CAISDGGAYEQYF. In nucleotides, the CDR3 is TGTGCCATCAGTGACGGGGGAGCCTACGAGCAGTACTTC.

The V gene is TRBV7-9, the J gene TRBJ2-3; no reliable D call. CDR3 length: 14 amino acids. Germline V gene sequence: CDR1 SEHNR, CDR2 FQNEAQ (reference sequence). Trimming pared 5 bases from V and 10 bases from J, leaving 19 bases between. The CDR3 DNA reads as TGTGCCAGCAGCCCCCAGACCGACATTGTTGCGCAGTATTTT. Amino acid sequence: CASSPQTDIVAQYF.

The V call is TRBV27, the J call TRBJ1-5; 8 positions agree with TRBD1. V shed 5 bases, J shed 7 bases, and the junction held 7 bases outside the gene matches. The length of the CDR3 is 14 residues. The V gene's germline CDR1 is MNHEY and CDR2 SMNVEV (reference sequence). The CDR3 is CASSLWTGSQPQHF. CDR3 DNA: TGTGCCAGCAGTCTATGGACAGGGTCCCAGCCCCAGCATTTT.